This T cell receptor (beta chain) was obtained from a study of CD8 T cells in ankylosing spondylitis. Per germline, CDR1 SGHRS and CDR2 YFSETQ. V shed 6 bases and J 4 bases; nucleotides not matched to a gene: 16. CDR3 length: 18 residues. TCRdb fed the 5' RACE reads into MiXCR, producing one record per CDR3 protein. This sample yields under 400,000 distinct CDR3 sequences, of which approximately 10% are seen a single time; roughly 9.1% belongs to the top ten. This clonotype came up a few times. Sequences were obtained from blood, either unsorted or a sorted T cell fraction (not recorded which). The TCR was taken from a female donor with ankylosing spondylitis or in good health (not recorded which). The chain employs TRBV5-1 and TRBJ2-2; 9 bases match TRBD2. The CDR3 sequence is CASNQMPPAGGGTGELFF. The CDR3 DNA sequence: TGCGCCAGCAATCAAATGCCCCCCGCGGGGGGGGGCACCGGGGAGCTGTTTTTT.